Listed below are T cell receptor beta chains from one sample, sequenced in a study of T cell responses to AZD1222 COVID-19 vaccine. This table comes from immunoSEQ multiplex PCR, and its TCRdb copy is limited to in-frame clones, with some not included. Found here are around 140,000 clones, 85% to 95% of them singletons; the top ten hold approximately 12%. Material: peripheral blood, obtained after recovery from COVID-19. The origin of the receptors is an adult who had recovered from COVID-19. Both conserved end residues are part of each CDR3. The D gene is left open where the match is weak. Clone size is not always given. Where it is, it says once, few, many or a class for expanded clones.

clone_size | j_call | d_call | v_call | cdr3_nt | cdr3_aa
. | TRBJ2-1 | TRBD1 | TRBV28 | TGTGCCAGCAGTTCGGGACAGGGAACAGACAATGAGCAGTTCTTC | CASSSGQGTDNEQFF
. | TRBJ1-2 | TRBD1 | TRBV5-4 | TGTGCCAGCAGCCCCCGGACAGGGGACTATGGCTACACCTTC | CASSPRTGDYGYTF
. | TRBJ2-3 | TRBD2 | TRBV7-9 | TGTGCCAGCAGACATACCATGGCGGGAGGGGACTTGAGAGATACGCAGTATTTT | CASRHTMAGGDLRDTQYF
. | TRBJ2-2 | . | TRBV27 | TGTGCCAGCAACTACCCGGGACGGAACACCGGGGAGCTGTTTTTT | CASNYPGRNTGELFF
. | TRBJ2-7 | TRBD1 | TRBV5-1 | TGCGCCAGCAGCACAGGGGGCGCAAGGTACGAGCAGTACTTC | CASSTGGARYEQYF
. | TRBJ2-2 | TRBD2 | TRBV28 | TGTGCCAGCAGCAATGGACTAGCGGGAGTTACCGGGGAGCTGTTTTTT | CASSNGLAGVTGELFF
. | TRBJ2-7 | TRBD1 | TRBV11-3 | TGTGCCAGCAGTTTGGGACAGGGATCGAGGTACGAGCAGTACTTC | CASSLGQGSRYEQYF
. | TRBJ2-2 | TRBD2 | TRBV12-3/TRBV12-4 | TGTGTATCACGGGAGGGAAACACCGGGGAGCTGTTTTTT | CVSREGNTGELFF
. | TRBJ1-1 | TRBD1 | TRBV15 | TGTGCCACCAGCAGAGAGACAGGGGCGGGCACTGAAGCTTTCTTT | CATSRETGAGTEAFF
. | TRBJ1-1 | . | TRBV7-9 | TGTGCCAGCAGCTCTCCCTTGTTGGGGTTTCCGAACACTGAAGCTTTCTTT | CASSSPLLGFPNTEAFF
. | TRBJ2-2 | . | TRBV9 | TGTGCCAGCAGCTCGCGGGTAGGGGGGACCACCGGGGAGCTGTTTTTT | CASSSRVGGTTGELFF
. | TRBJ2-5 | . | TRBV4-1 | TGCGCCAGCAGCCAATACGGGTCCGCAGGAGGGGAGACCCAGTACTTC | CASSQYGSAGGETQYF
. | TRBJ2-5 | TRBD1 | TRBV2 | TGTGCCAGCAGTTCACCGGGACAGGGAAAAGAGACCCAGTACTTC | CASSSPGQGKETQYF
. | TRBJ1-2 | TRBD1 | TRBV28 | TGTGCCAGCAGGTCACAGGGGGCAAAGGGCTACACCTTC | CASRSQGAKGYTF
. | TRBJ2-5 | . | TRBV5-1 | TGCGCCAGCAGCCCGGACAGCCAAGAGACCCAGTACTTC | CASSPDSQETQYF
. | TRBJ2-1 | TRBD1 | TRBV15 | TGTGCCACCAGCTTGGACAGGGTTACCTACAATGAGCAGTTCTTC | CATSLDRVTYNEQFF
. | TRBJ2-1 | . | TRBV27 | TGTGCCAGCAGTCCGGGGGGCGGGAGATGGAATGAGCAGTTCTTC | CASSPGGGRWNEQFF
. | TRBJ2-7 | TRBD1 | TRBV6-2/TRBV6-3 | TGTGCCAGCAGTTACGGGGAGACAGGGGCCTACGAGCAGTACTTC | CASSYGETGAYEQYF
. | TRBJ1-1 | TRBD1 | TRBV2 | TGTGCCAGCAGTGACAGAGGGGGCACCCGGCAAGCTTTCTTT | CASSDRGGTRQAFF
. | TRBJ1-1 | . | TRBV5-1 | TGCGCCAGCAGCGGGGCAGGGGTCCCTCCACCCCCGAACACTGAAGCTTTCTTT | CASSGAGVPPPPNTEAFF
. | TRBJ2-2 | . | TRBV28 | TGTGCCAGCAGTTTAGGGGGATACGGGGAGCTGTTTTTT | CASSLGGYGELFF
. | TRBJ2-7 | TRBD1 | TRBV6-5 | TGTGCCAGCAAGACAGGGGCCTACGAGCAGTACTTC | CASKTGAYEQYF
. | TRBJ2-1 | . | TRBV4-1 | TGCGCCAGCAGCCACCGGGTCAAGCGGAGCTCCTACAATGAGCAGTTCTTC | CASSHRVKRSSYNEQFF
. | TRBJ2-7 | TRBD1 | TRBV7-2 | TGTGCCAGCAGCCCGGACAGGGTGGCCTACGAGCAGTACTTC | CASSPDRVAYEQYF
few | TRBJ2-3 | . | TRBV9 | TGTGCCAGCAGCGTTACAGGATCAACAGATACGCAGTATTTT | CASSVTGSTDTQYF
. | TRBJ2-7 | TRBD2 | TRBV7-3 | TGTGCCAGCAGCTCGTTAGCGGGACTCCCCTACGAGCAGTACTTC | CASSSLAGLPYEQYF
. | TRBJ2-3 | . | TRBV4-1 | TGCGCCAGCAGCCAAGTTTATGATGGGGGAGAGACAGATACGCAGTATTTT | CASSQVYDGGETDTQYF
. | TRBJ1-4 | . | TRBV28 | TGTGCCAGCAGTCCGACTCGGGGGCGCGATGAAAAACTGTTTTTT | CASSPTRGRDEKLFF
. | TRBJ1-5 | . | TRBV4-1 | TGCGCCAGCAGCCTGGAGGCGACCTCAGATCAGCCCCAGCATTTT | CASSLEATSDQPQHF
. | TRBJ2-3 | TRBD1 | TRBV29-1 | TGCAGCGTTGCGGACAGGGGAGATACGCAGTATTTT | CSVADRGDTQYF
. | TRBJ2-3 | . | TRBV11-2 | TGTGCCAGCAGCTTCTACAGGGCCAGCACAGATACGCAGTATTTT | CASSFYRASTDTQYF
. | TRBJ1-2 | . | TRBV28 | TGTGCCAGCTCAACGGGCCCTACCCAGGGTGGCTACACCTTC | CASSTGPTQGGYTF
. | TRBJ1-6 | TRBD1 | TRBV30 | TGTGCCTTGACAGGGGAGCTTAATTCACCCCTCCACTTT | CALTGELNSPLHF
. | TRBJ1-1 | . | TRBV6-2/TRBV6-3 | TGTGCCAGCAGTTATTCGGGGCTCGGGAACACTGAAGCTTTCTTT | CASSYSGLGNTEAFF
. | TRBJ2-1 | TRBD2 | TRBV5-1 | TGCGCCAGCAGCTCACCGATCCTAGCGGGAGGGCCCTATGAGCAGTTCTTC | CASSSPILAGGPYEQFF
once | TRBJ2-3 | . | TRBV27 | TGTGCCAGCAGTCCAGACAGGGATACGCAGTATTTT | CASSPDRDTQYF
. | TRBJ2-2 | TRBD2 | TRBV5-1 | TGCGCCAGCAGCTTCCGACTAGCGGGAAACACCGGGGAGCTGTTTTTT | CASSFRLAGNTGELFF
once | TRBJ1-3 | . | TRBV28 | TGTGCCAGCAGCCGGTTGGACCGCTCTGGAAACACCATATATTTT | CASSRLDRSGNTIYF
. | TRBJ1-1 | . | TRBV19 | TGTGCCAGTAAAGGACAGCAGAACACTGAAGCTTTCTTT | CASKGQQNTEAFF
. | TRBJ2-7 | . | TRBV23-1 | TGCGCCAGCAGTCAATCGGAGGGGATGGGGCCCTACGAGCAGTACTTC | CASSQSEGMGPYEQYF
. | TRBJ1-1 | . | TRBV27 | TGTGCCAGCAGTTTAAGTTTGGCACACACTGAAGCTTTCTTT | CASSLSLAHTEAFF